This T cell receptor beta chain was profiled in a study of control samples from healthy donors and cancer patients. Germline V gene sequence: CDR1 WSHSY, CDR2 SAAADI. The V gene lost 3 bases and the J gene lost 0 bases, with 9 bases spanning the gap. The CDR3 covers 14 residues. Data came from immunoSEQ multiplex PCR; TCRdb stores just in-frame clones and leaves some out. Of about 220,000 clones detected, 85% to 95% appear once; the ten largest clones hold more than 1.3%. This clone showed up just once. The chain joins TRBV10-2 to TRBJ2-7; D is ambiguous. The material sequenced was blood. The receptor was derived from a man in his fifties in good health. For the CDR3, the DNA is TGCGCCAGCAGTGAAGACTCATTCTCCTACGAGCAGTACGTC. Protein sequence: CASSEDSFSYEQYV.